The T cell receptor beta chain under discussion was sequenced for a study of the immune and genomic landscape of osteosarcoma. Generated by immunoSEQ multiplex PCR, the TCRdb table keeps only in-frame clones and is missing some. The data contain around 6,800 clones, about 63% of them singletons. Poor-prognosis osteosarcoma patients supplied post-treatment primary, local recurrence and metastasis tumor specimens. CDR1 and CDR2 from the germline V gene are LNHDA and SQIVND (reference sequence). This CDR3 region has 18 residues. Germline trimming cut 2 bases from V and 4 bases from J; bases unmatched to any gene: 8.

The rearrangement uses TRBV19 and TRBJ2-3; 14 bases fit TRBD2. This receptor was taken from a human donor with osteosarcoma. Source material: osteosarcoma tumor tissue from the lung. CDR3 protein: CASSILGLAGGFADTQYF. In DNA form, the CDR3 reads TGTGCCAGTAGTATACTAGGACTAGCGGGGGGCTTCGCAGATACGCAGTATTTT.